The 9 T cell receptor beta chains below were found in one sample sequenced in a study of quantifying T cell responses using KT2 cells. Study context: Reverse transcription used primers in the TCR alpha and beta constant regions.

An oligo carrying a UMI was ligated to the cDNA 3' end. The first PCR ran around 4 cycles with an equimolar RC1.1 and RC1.2 beta primer mix. Via MiXCR, TCRdb re-called the UMI-ligation and nested PCR reads, giving one row per CDR3 protein. The sample lists about 30,000 distinct CDR3 sequences, 6% to 9.5% occurring once. The specimen was PBMCs spiked with cells of the T cell clone KT2. These receptors all stem from a human donor.

This clonotype was detected ten times or more. V and J are TRBV7-9 and TRBJ1-1; D gene unclear. The V gene's germline CDR1 is SEHNR and CDR2 FQNEAQ (reference sequence). Trimming removed 3 bases from V and 4 bases from J, with 18 bases in between. The CDR3 is 16 residues long. Here the CDR3 DNA reads TGTGCCAGCAGCTTGGTTTGGAGTTCGGGAAGCACTGAAGCTTTCTTT. Amino acid sequence: CASSLVWSSGSTEAFF.

The table lists this clonotype with a few counts. This sequence joins TRBV3-1 and TRBJ1-2; 9 bases fit TRBD1. The germline V gene encodes CDR1 LGHDT and CDR2 YNNKEL (reference sequence). This CDR3 is 15 amino acids long. Losses at the gene ends were 4 bases for V and 3 bases for J; bases not matched to a gene: 6. The CDR3 DNA is TGTGCCAGCAGCCCACGGGACAGGGTTTACTATGGCTACACCTTC. Its translation: CASSPRDRVYYGYTF.

This chain connects TRBV2 to TRBJ2-6, with a possible D match to TRBD2 (5 bases). Germline V lookup: CDR1 SNHLY, CDR2 FYNNEI. Trimming took 5 bases from V and 2 from J, leaving 10 bases between them. This CDR3 has 15 residues. This CDR3 is CASSSDGAGANVLTF. DNA of the CDR3: TGTGCCAGCAGTTCGGACGGGGCTGGGGCCAACGTCCTGACTTTC.

This clonotype has only a few counts. The genes are TRBV6-1 and TRBJ2-1; D remains unclear. Germline V gene sequence: CDR1 MNHNS, CDR2 SASEGT. The CDR3 consists of 13 residues. Deletions cut 6 bases from V and 4 bases from J, with 10 bases between. CDR3 loop: CASSNTDYNEQFF. As DNA, the CDR3 is TGTGCCAGCAGCAACACCGATTACAATGAGCAGTTCTTC.

This clonotype was detected a few times. The rearrangement uses TRBV10-3 and TRBJ1-1; tentative D call: TRBD1 (5 bases). The V and J ends lost 10 bases and 1 base respectively, with 25 bases between them. CDR3 length equals 17 residues. Germline values: CDR1 ENHRY, CDR2 SYGVKD. This chain's CDR3 is CATRFRAYISTNTEAFF. The CDR3 DNA is TGTGCCACCAGGTTCAGGGCGTACATTTCCACGAACACTGAAGCTTTCTTT.

With respect to this clonotype: This may be a read error: a much more frequent sequence differs by one nucleotide. The J gene is TRBJ1-2, the V gene TRBV4-2, with D uncertain. CDR1 LGHNA and CDR2 YNFKEQ come from the germline V gene. This CDR3 comprises 15 residues. CDR3 loop: CASSQGEGKKYGYNF. The CDR3 coding sequence is TGTGCCAGCAGCCAAGGGGAGGGAAAAAAGTATGGCTACAACTTC.

Many counts were recorded for this clonotype. V usage is TRBV20-1 and J usage is TRBJ2-3; tentatively, D is TRBD2 (6 bases). CDR1 is DFQATT, CDR2 SNEGSKA, per germline (reference sequence). Trimming removed 2 bases from V and 0 bases from J, with 18 bases in between. The CDR3 runs to 17 residues. The CDR3 DNA follows: TGCAGTGCTAGATTTGGTCGGGGGTCCTCTAGCACAGATACGCAGTATTTT. As protein: CSARFGRGSSSTDTQYF.

There are many counts of this clonotype. The chain is built from TRBV10-3 and TRBJ2-1; 8 bases are shared with TRBD2. The germline V gene has CDR1 ENHRY and CDR2 SYGVKD. V was clipped by 1 base and J by 6 bases; unmatched bases: 8. The CDR3 runs 16 residues. The DNA for the CDR3 is TGTGCCATCAGTGAGTTAGCGGGGTGGAGTAGCAATGAGCAGTTCTTC. This encodes CAISELAGWSSNEQFF.

This clonotype was found a few times. The V call is TRBV20-1, the J call TRBJ2-5; possibly TRBD2 for D (6 bases). This CDR3 spans 15 amino acids. V was cut by 3 bases and J by 1 base, with 15 bases left in between. Germline CDR1 DFQATT, CDR2 SNEGSKA (reference sequence). This CDR3 is CSASRASETQETQYF. In nucleotides, the CDR3 is TGCAGTGCTAGTAGAGCTAGCGAAACCCAAGAGACCCAGTACTTC.